This TCR beta chain was recorded in a study of T cell changes during pregnancy in multiple sclerosis. The data were produced by immunoSEQ multiplex PCR, yet TCRdb's version contains in-frame clones alone and is incomplete. Here the sample spans around 75,000 clones, about 94% being singletons. The CDR3 totals 12 residues. CDR1 is MDHEN, CDR2 SYDVKM, per germline. Trimming stripped 4 bases from V and 10 bases from J, with 12 bases between. The TCR was taken from a female donor with multiple sclerosis, enrolled in a pregnancy study. The chain joins TRBV28 to TRBJ2-3; D remains ambiguous. This material consisted of CD4+ T cells from peripheral blood mononuclear cells, taken after pregnancy. The CDR3 region has the DNA TGTGCCAGCAGTTCTTCACTTTACGCGCAGTATTTT. Protein: CASSSSLYAQYF.